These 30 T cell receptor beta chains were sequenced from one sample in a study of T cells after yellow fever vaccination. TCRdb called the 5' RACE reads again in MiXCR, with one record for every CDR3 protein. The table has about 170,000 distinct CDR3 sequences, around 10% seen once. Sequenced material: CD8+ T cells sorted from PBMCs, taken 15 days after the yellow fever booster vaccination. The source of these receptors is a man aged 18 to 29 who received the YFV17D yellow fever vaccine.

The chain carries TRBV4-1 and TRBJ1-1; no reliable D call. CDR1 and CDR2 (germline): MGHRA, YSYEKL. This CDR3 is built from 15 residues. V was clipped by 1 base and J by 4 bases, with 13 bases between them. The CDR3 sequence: CASSQAPAWSTEAFF. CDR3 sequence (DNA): TGCGCCAGCAGCCAAGCCCCGGCTTGGAGCACTGAAGCTTTCTTT.

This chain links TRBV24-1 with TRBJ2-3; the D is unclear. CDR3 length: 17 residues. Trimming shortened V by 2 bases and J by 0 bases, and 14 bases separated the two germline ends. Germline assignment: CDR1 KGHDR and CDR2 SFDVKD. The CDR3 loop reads CATSDSHYFQSTDTQYF. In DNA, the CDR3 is TGTGCCACCAGTGATTCGCATTACTTCCAAAGCACAGATACGCAGTATTTT.

CDR3 coding DNA: TGCGCCAGCAGCTCCGCGGACTCCGGGCTCCGCTCCTACGAGCAGTACTTC. Translated: CASSSADSGLRSYEQYF. V and J are TRBV5-1 and TRBJ2-7, with D maybe TRBD2 (5 bases). There are 17 residues in the CDR3. Looked up from germline, CDR1 is SGHRS and CDR2 is YFSETQ. The germline V and J ends were trimmed by 3 bases and 0 bases, with 19 bases remaining between them.

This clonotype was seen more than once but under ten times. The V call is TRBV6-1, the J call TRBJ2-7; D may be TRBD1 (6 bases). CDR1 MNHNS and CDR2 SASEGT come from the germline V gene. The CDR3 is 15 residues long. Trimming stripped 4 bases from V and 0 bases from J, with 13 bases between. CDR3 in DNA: TGTGCCAGCAGTGTTCTTGGGGGCTACTCCTACGAGCAGTACTTC. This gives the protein CASSVLGGYSYEQYF.

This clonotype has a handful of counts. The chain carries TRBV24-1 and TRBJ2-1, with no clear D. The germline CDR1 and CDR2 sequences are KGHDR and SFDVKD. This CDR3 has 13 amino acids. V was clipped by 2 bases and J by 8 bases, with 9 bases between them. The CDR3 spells CATSDWSRDEQFF. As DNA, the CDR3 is TGTGCCACCAGTGATTGGTCCCGGGATGAGCAGTTCTTC.

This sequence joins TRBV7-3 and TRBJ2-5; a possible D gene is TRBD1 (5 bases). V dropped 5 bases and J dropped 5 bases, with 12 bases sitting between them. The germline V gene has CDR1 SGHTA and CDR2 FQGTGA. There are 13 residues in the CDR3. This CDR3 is CASSPPGIETQYF. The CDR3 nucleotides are TGTGCCAGCAGCCCACCAGGGATTGAGACCCAGTACTTC.

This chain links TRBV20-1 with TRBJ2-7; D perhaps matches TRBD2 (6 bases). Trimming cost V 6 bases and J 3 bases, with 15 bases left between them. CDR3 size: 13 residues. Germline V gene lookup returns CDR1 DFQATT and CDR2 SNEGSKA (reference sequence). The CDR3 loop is CSANTGLIYEQYF. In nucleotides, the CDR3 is TGCAGTGCGAATACGGGACTTATCTACGAGCAGTACTTC.

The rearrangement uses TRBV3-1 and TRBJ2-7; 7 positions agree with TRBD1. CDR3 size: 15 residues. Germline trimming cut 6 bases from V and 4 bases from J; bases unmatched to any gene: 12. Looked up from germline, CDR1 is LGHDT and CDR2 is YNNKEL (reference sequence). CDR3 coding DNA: TGTGCCAGCAGTCCCGGGACAGAGGAGGCTTACGAGCAGTACGTC. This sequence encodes CASSPGTEEAYEQYV.

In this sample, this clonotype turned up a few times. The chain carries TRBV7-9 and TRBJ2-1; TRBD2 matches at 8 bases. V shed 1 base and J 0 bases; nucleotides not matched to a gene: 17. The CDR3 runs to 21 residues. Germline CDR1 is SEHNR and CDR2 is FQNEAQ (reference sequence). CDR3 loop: CASSLVLGRGAVQSSYNEQFF. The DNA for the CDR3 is TGTGCCAGCAGCTTAGTTCTAGGGCGGGGGGCCGTACAAAGCTCCTACAATGAGCAGTTCTTC.

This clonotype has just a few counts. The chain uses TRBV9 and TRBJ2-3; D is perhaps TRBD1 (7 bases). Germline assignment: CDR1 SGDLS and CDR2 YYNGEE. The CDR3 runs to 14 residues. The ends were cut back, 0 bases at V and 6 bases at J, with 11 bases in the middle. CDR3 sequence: CASSVARGEDTQYF. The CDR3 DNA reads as TGTGCCAGCAGCGTAGCCAGGGGGGAGGATACGCAGTATTTT.

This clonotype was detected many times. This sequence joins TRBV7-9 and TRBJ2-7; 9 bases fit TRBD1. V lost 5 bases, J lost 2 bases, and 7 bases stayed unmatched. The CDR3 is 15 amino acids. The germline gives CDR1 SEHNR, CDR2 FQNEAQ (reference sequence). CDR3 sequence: CASSGQGHRTYEQYF. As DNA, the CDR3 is TGTGCCAGCAGCGGACAGGGGCACAGGACCTACGAGCAGTACTTC.

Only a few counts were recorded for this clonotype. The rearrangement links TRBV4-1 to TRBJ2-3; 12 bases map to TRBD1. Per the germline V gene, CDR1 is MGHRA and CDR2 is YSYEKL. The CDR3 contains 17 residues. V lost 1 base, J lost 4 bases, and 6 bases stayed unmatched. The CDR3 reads CASSQGGGTGGPDTQYF. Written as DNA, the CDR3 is TGCGCCAGCAGCCAAGGGGGCGGGACAGGGGGCCCAGATACGCAGTATTTT.

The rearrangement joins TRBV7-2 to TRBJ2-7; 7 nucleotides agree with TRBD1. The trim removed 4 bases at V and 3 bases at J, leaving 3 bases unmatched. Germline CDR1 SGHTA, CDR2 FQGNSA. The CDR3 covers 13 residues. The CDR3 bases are TGTGCCAGCAGCTGGGACAGTTACTACGAGCAGTACTTC. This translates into CASSWDSYYEQYF. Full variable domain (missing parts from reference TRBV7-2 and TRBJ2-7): GAGVSQSPSNKVTEKGKDVELRCDPISGHTALYWYRQSLGQGLEFLIYFQGNSAPDKSGLPSDRFSAERTGGSVSTLTIQRTQQEDSAVYLCASSWDSYYEQYFGPGTRLTVT.

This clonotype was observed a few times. The CDR3 sequence: CASSLTGLISYNEQFF. The CDR3 DNA reads as TGTGCCAGCAGTTTAACAGGTCTCATCTCCTACAATGAGCAGTTCTTC. The chain couples TRBV28 to TRBJ2-1; D is perhaps TRBD1 (5 bases). The germline gives CDR1 MDHEN, CDR2 SYDVKM. The CDR3 consists of 16 residues. V lost 2 bases, J lost 0 bases, and 11 bases lay in between.

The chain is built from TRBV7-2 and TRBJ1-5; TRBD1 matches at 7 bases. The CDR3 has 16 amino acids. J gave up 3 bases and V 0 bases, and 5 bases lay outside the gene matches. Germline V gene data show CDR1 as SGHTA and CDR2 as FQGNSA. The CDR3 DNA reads TGTGCCAGCAGCTTAGCCGACAGGGAGGACAATCAGCCCCAGCATTTT. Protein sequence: CASSLADREDNQPQHF.

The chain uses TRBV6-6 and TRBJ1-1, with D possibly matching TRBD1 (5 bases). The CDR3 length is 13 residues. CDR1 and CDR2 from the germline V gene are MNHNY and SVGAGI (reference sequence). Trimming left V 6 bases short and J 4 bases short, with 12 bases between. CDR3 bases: TGTGCCAGCAGCGGGGACCTACCCACTGAAGCTTTCTTT. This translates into CASSGDLPTEAFF.

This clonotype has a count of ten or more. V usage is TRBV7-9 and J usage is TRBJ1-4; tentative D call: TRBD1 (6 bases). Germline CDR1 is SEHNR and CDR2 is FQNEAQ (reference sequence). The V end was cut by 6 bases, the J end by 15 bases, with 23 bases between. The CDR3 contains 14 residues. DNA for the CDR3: TGTGCCAGCAGTCCTCCCGGGGGCCCTCCTTTGGTGTTTTTT. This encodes CASSPPGGPPLVFF.

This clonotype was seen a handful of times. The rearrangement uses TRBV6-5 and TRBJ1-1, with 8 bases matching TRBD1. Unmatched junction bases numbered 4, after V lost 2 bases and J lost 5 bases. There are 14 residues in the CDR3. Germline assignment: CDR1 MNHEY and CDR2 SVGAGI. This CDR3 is CASSYLTGGTEAFF. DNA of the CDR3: TGTGCCAGCAGTTACCTCACAGGGGGAACTGAAGCTTTCTTT.

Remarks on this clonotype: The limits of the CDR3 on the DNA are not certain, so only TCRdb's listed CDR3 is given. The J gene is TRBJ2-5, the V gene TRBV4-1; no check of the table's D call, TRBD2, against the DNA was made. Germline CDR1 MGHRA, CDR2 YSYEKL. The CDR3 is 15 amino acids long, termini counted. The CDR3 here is CASSILGLAEETQYF.

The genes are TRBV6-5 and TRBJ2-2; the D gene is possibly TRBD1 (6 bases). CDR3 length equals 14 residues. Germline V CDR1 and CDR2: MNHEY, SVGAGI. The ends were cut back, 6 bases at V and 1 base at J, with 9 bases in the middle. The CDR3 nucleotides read TGTGCCAGCAGCCGGGGACAGAACACCGGGGAGCTGTTTTTT. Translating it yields CASSRGQNTGELFF.

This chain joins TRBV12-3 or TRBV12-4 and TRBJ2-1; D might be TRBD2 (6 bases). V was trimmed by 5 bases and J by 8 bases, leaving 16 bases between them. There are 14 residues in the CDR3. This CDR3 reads CASSPRGGIHEQFF. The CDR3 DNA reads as TGTGCCAGCAGTCCCCGAGGAGGGATCCATGAGCAGTTCTTC.

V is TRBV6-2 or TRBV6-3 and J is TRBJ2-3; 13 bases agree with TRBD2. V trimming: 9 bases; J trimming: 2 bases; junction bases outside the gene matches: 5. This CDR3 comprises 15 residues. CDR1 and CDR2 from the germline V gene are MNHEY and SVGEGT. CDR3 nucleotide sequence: TGTGCCAGTGGACTAGCGGGGGCCGACACAGATACGCAGTATTTT. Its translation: CASGLAGADTDTQYF.

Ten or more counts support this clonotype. CDR3 nucleotide sequence: TGCGCCAGCAGCCAAGGACCTATAGCGGGGGGTCGATATACGCAGTATTTT. Amino acids: CASSQGPIAGGRYTQYF. V gene TRBV4-1 combines with J gene TRBJ2-3; 10 bases are a match to TRBD2. After removal of 1 base from V and 7 bases from J, the junction contained 11 bases not matched to a gene. The CDR3 runs to 17 residues. From germline, CDR1 is MGHRA and CDR2 YSYEKL.

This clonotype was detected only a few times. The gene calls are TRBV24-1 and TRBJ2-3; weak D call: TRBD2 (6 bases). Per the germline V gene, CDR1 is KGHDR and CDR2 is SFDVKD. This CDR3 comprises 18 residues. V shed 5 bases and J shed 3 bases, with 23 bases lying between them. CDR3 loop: CATSVPGLRLGNTDTQYF. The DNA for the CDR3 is TGTGCCACCAGTGTCCCGGGGTTGCGACTAGGGAATACAGATACGCAGTATTTT.

The CDR3 reads CASSVSLGTTSYEQYF. For the CDR3, the DNA is TGTGCCAGCAGCGTAAGCCTAGGGACAACTTCCTACGAGCAGTACTTC. V and J are TRBV7-9 and TRBJ2-7, with D tentatively TRBD1 (6 bases). CDR3 length equals 16 residues. Germline CDR1 reads SEHNR; CDR2 reads FQNEAQ (reference sequence). V was clipped by 5 bases and J by 1 base, with 18 bases between them.

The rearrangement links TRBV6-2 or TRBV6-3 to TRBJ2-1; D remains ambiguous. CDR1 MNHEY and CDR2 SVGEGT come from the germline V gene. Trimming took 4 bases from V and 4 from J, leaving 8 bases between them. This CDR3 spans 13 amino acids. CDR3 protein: CASSSTPYNEQFF. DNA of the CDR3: TGTGCCAGCAGTTCGACACCATACAATGAGCAGTTCTTC.

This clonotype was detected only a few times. DNA of the CDR3: TGTGCCAGCAGCTCGAGAGGACAGACTTCGAACAATGAGCAGTTCTTC. It is translated as CASSSRGQTSNNEQFF. V usage is TRBV7-6 and J usage is TRBJ2-1, with D possibly matching TRBD1 (6 bases). The CDR3 loop spans 16 amino acids. The ends were cut back, 4 bases at V and 5 bases at J, with 18 bases in the middle. Germline V gene lookup returns CDR1 SGHVS and CDR2 FNYEAQ.

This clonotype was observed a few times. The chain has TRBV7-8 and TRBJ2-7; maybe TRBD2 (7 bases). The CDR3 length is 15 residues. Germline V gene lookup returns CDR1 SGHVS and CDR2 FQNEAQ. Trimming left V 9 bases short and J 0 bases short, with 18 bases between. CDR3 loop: CASSDWGGSSYEQYF. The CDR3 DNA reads TGTGCCAGTTCGGATTGGGGGGGCAGCTCCTACGAGCAGTACTTC.

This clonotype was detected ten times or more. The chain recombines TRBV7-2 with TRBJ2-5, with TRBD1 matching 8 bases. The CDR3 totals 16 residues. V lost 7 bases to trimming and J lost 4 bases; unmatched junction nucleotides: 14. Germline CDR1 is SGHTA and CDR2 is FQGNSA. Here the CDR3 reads CASMARGTGYPETQYF. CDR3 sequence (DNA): TGTGCCAGCATGGCACGCGGGACAGGTTACCCAGAGACCCAGTACTTC. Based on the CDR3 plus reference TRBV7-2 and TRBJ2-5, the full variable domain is GAGVSQSPSNKVTEKGKDVELRCDPISGHTALYWYRQSLGQGLEFLIYFQGNSAPDKSGLPSDRFSAERTGGSVSTLTIQRTQQEDSAVYLCASMARGTGYPETQYFGPGTRLLVL.

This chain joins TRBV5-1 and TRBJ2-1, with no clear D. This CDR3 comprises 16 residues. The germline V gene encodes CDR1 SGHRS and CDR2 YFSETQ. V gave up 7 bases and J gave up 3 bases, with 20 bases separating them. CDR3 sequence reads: CASAVAGDLIYNEQFF. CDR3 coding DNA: TGCGCCAGCGCCGTTGCAGGAGATCTAATCTACAATGAGCAGTTCTTC.